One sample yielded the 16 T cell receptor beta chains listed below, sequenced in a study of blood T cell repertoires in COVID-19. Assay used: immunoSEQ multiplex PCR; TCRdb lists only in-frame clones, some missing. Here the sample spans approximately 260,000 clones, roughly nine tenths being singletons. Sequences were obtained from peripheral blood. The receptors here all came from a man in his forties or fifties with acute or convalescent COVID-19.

CDR3 nucleotide sequence: TGTGCCAGCAGCCCCCGCGGGGACTCTGGGGCCAACGTCCTGACTTTC. It encodes CASSPRGDSGANVLTF. The rearrangement uses TRBV7-9 and TRBJ2-6, with D maybe TRBD2 (6 bases). Germline CDR1 reads SEHNR; CDR2 reads FQNEAQ (reference sequence). This CDR3 region has 16 residues. The germline V and J ends were trimmed by 5 bases and 0 bases, with 11 bases remaining between them.

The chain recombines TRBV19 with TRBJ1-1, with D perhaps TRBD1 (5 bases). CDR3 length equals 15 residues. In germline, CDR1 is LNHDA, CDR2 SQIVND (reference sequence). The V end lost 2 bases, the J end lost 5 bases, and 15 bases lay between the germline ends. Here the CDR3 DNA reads TGTGCCAGTAGTATAATCCCTGGGGGGAAAACTGAAGCTTTCTTT. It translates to CASSIIPGGKTEAFF.

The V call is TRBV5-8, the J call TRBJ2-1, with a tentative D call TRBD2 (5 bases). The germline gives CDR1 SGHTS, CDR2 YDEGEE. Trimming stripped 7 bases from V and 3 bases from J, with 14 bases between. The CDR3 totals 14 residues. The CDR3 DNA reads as TGTGCCAGCTCCCGGGGTATCGGCTACAATGAGCAGTTCTTC. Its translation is CASSRGIGYNEQFF.

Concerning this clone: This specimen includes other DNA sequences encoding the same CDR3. For the CDR3, the DNA is TGCGCCAGCAGCTTGGGAGGGAGGTCTGGAAACACCATATATTTT. It translates to CASSLGGRSGNTIYF. The chain couples TRBV5-1 to TRBJ1-3; D is unclear. CDR1 SGHRS and CDR2 YFSETQ come from the germline V gene. CDR3 length: 15 amino acids. The V and J ends lost 0 bases and 1 base respectively, with 8 bases between them.

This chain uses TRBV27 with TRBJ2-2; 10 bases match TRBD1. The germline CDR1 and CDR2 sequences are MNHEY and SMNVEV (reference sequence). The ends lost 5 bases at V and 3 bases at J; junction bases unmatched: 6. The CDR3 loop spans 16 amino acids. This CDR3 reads CASSPGTGVDTGELFF. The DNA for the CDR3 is TGTGCCAGCAGTCCCGGGACAGGGGTTGACACCGGGGAGCTGTTTTTT.

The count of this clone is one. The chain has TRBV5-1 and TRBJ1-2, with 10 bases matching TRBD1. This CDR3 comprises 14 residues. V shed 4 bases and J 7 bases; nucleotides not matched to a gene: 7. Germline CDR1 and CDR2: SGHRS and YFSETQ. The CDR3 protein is CASSDGQGVTGYTF. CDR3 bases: TGCGCCAGCAGCGACGGACAGGGGGTGACTGGCTACACCTTC.

The DNA of the CDR3 is TGTGCCAGCAGCCAGCGGGGGGGCGAGCAGTACTTC. Amino acid sequence: CASSQRGGEQYF. This rearrangement joins TRBV6-5 to TRBJ2-7, with 10 bases that match TRBD2. This CDR3 is 12 amino acids long. Germline values: CDR1 MNHEY, CDR2 SVGAGI. Trimming at V came to 6 bases and at J to 6 bases, leaving 2 bases not matched to a gene.

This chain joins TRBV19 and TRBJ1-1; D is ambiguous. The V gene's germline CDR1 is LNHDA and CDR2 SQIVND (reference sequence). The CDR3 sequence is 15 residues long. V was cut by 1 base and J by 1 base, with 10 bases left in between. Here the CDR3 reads CASSIVGRSNTEAFF. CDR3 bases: TGTGCCAGTAGTATAGTGGGCAGGTCGAACACTGAAGCTTTCTTT. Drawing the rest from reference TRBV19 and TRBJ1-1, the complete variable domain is DGGITQSPKYLFRKEGQNVTLSCEQNLNHDAMYWYRQDPGQGLRLIYYSQIVNDFQKGDIAEGYSVSREKKESFPLTVTSAQKNPTAFYLCASSIVGRSNTEAFFGQGTRLTVV.

The CDR3: CASIETATDTQYF. CDR3 coding DNA: TGTGCCAGCATAGAGACAGCCACAGATACGCAGTATTTT. The chain recombines TRBV12-3 or TRBV12-4 with TRBJ2-3, with D maybe TRBD1 (5 bases). This CDR3 contains 13 residues. The V end lost 7 bases, the J end lost 2 bases, and 10 bases lay between the germline ends.

Written as DNA, the CDR3 is TGTGCCATCAGTGAGCTACAGGGTCGGGGCGCAACTAATGAAAAACTGTTTTTT. It specifies CAISELQGRGATNEKLFF. The rearrangement uses TRBV10-3 and TRBJ1-4; D might be TRBD1 (6 bases). The ends were cut back, 2 bases at V and 0 bases at J, with 16 bases in the middle. From germline, CDR1 is ENHRY and CDR2 SYGVKD. The CDR3 is 18 amino acids.

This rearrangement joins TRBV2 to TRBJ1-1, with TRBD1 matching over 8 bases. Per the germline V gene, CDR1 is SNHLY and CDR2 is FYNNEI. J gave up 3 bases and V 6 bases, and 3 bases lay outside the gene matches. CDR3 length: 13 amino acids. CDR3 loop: CASRGQGDTEAFF. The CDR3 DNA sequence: TGTGCCAGCAGAGGACAGGGCGACACTGAAGCTTTCTTT.

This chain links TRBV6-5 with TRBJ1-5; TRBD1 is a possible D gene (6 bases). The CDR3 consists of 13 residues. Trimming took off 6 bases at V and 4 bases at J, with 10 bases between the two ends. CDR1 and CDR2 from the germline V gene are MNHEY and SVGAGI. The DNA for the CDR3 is TGTGCCAGCAGAGGACAGCCTAATCAGCCCCAGCATTTT. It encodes CASRGQPNQPQHF.

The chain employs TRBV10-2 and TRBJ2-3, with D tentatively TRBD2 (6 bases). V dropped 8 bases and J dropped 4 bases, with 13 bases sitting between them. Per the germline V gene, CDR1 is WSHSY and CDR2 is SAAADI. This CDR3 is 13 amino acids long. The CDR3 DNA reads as TGCGCCAGCGGGGACTCCAGGGCAGATACGCAGTATTTT. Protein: CASGDSRADTQYF.

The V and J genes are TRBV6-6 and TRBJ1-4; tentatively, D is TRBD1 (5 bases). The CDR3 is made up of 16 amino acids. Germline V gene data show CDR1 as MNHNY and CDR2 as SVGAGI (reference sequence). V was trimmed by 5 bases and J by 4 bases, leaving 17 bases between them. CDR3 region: CASSLHRQLNNEKLFF. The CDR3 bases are TGTGCCAGCAGTCTTCATCGACAGTTGAATAATGAAAAACTGTTTTTT.

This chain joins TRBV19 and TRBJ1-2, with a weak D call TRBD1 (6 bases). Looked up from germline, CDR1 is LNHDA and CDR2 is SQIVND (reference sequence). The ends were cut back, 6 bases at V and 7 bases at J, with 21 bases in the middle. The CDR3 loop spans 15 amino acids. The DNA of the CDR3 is TGTGCCAGTAGCAACCCGGTACAGGGCCGAACTGGCTACACCTTC. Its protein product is CASSNPVQGRTGYTF.

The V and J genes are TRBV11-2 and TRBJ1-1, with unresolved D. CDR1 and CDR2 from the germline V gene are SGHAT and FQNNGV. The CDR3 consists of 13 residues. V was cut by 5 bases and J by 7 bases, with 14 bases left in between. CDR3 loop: CASSSGVRSEAFF. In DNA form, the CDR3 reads TGTGCCAGCAGCAGCGGTGTCCGTAGTGAAGCTTTCTTT.